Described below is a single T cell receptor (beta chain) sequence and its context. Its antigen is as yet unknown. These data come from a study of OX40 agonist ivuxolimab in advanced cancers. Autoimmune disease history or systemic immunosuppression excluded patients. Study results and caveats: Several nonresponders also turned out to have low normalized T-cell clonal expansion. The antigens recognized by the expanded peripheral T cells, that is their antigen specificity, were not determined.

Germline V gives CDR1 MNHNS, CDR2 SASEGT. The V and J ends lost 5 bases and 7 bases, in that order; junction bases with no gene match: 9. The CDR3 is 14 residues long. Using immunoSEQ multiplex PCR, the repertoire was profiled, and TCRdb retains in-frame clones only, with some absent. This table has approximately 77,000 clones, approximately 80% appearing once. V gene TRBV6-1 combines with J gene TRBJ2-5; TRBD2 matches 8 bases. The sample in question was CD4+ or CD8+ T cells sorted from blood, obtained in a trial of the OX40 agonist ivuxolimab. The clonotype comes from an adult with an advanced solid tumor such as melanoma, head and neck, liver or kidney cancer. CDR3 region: CASSKQTSDGTQYF. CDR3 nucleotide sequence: TGTGCCAGCAGTAAGCAGACTAGCGATGGGACCCAGTACTTC.